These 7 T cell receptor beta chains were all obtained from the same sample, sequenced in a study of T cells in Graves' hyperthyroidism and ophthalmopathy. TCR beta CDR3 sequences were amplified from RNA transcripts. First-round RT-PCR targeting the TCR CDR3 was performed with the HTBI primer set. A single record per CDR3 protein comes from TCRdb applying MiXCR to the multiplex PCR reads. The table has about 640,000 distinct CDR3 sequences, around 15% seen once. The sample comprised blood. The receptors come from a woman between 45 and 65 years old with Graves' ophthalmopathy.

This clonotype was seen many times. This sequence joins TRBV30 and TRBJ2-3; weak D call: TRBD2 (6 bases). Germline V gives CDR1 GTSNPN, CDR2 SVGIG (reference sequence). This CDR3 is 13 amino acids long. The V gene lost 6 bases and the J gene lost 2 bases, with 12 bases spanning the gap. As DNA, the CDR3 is TGTGCCTGCCAGGCTAGCGTCACAGATACGCAGTATTTT. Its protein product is CACQASVTDTQYF.

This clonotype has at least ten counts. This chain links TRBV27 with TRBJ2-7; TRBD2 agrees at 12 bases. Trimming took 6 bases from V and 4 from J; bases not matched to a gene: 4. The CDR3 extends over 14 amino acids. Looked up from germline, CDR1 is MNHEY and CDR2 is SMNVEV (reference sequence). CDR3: CASSWTSGDYEQYF. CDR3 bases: TGTGCCAGCAGCTGGACTAGCGGGGATTACGAGCAGTACTTC.

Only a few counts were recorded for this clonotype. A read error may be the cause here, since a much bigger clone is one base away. The CDR3 protein is CATSRPLGQGFGEQFF. The CDR3 coding sequence is TGTGCCACCAGCAGACCCCTGGGACAGGGATTCGGTGAGCAGTTCTTC. The chain carries TRBV15 and TRBJ2-1; 9 bases are shared with TRBD1. V shed 2 bases, J shed 9 bases, and the junction held 11 bases outside the gene matches. Germline lookup yields CDR1 LNHNV and CDR2 YYDKDF (reference sequence). The CDR3 spans 16 residues.

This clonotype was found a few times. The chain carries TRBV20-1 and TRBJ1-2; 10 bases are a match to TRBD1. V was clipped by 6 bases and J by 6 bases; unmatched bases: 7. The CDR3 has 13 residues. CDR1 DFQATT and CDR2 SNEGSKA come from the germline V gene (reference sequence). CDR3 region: CSAPGQGFDGYTF. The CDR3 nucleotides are TGCAGTGCGCCGGGACAGGGGTTCGATGGCTACACCTTC.

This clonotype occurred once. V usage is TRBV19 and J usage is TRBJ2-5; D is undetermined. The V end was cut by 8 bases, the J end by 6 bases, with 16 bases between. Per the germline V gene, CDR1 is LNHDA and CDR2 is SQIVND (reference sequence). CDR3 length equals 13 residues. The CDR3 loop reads CASLARPGQTQYF. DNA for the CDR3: TGTGCCAGTCTTGCCCGCCCTGGGCAGACCCAGTACTTC.

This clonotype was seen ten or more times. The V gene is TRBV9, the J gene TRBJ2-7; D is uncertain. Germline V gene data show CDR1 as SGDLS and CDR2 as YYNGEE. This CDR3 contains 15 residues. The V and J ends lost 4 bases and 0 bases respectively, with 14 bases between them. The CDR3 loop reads CASSPRLLSSYEQYF. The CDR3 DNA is TGTGCCAGCAGCCCCCGACTTCTGAGCTCCTACGAGCAGTACTTC.

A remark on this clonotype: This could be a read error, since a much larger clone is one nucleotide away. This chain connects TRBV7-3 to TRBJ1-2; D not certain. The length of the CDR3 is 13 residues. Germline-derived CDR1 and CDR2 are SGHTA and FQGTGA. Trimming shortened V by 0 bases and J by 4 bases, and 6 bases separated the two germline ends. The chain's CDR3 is CASSLTTSYGYTF. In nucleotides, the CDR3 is TGTGCCAGCAGCTTAACGACCAGCTATGGCTACACCTTC.